The 30 T cell receptor beta chains below all came from one sample that was sequenced in a study of technical replicates of blood from several donors. Assay: immunoSEQ multiplex PCR; the TCRdb copy retains only in-frame clones and omits some. Seen here are around 13,000 clones, around four fifths observed once, and the top ten hold roughly 12%. Sample: PBMCs. Receptors originate from a human donor in good health.

The chain combines TRBV19 with TRBJ2-1, with 10 nucleotides matching TRBD2. CDR1 and CDR2 from the germline V gene are LNHDA and SQIVND (reference sequence). V trimming: 7 bases; J trimming: 3 bases; junction bases outside the gene matches: 12. The CDR3 contains 17 residues. The CDR3 DNA sequence: TGTGCCAGTACGACACAGACACTAGCGGGAATCTACAATGAGCAGTTCTTC. It codes for CASTTQTLAGIYNEQFF.

V is TRBV5-5 and J is TRBJ2-1; a weak D match, TRBD2 (5 bases). The CDR3 covers 16 residues. The V and J ends lost 6 bases and 0 bases respectively, with 16 bases between them. Germline V gene sequence: CDR1 SGHKS, CDR2 YYEKEE (reference sequence). CDR3 nucleotide sequence: TGTGCCAGCACCCCCTGGGGAGAAGGCTCCTACAATGAGCAGTTCTTC. Encoded protein: CASTPWGEGSYNEQFF.

This chain joins TRBV30 and TRBJ2-5; 9 bases fit TRBD1. This CDR3 contains 13 residues. V trimming: 2 bases; J trimming: 4 bases; junction bases outside the gene matches: 2. CDR1 is GTSNPN, CDR2 SVGIG, per germline (reference sequence). The CDR3 DNA follows: TGTGCCTGGAGTACGACAGGGGGAGAGACCCAGTACTTC. Its translation is CAWSTTGGETQYF.

This clone was counted a few times. This chain connects TRBV18 to TRBJ1-5; D not certain. V was pared by 5 bases and J by 5 bases, with 16 bases between. Per the germline V gene, CDR1 is KGHSH and CDR2 is LQKENI. This CDR3 has 15 residues. CDR3 protein: CASSIVGLGDQPQHF. CDR3 DNA sequence: TGTGCCAGCTCAATAGTAGGCTTAGGAGATCAGCCCCAGCATTTT.

DNA of the CDR3: TGTGCCAGCAGAGGTACAGGGAGCACCGGGGAGCTGTTTTTT. Residues: CASRGTGSTGELFF. The V gene is TRBV2, the J gene TRBJ2-2, with a possible D match to TRBD1 (6 bases). The V gene's germline CDR1 is SNHLY and CDR2 FYNNEI. Deletions cut 6 bases from V and 4 bases from J, with 12 bases between. This CDR3 region has 14 residues.

This chain links TRBV10-3 with TRBJ2-2; 9 bases match TRBD2. The CDR3 runs 15 residues. CDR1 is ENHRY and CDR2 is SYGVKD in the germline V gene. The V gene end was trimmed by 0 bases and the J gene end by 6 bases; junction bases not matched to a gene: 2. The CDR3 here is CAISESLAGAGELFF. The CDR3 nucleotides are TGTGCCATCAGTGAGTCGTTAGCGGGAGCCGGGGAGCTGTTTTTT.

The J gene is TRBJ2-2, the V gene TRBV4-1, with 12 bases aligning to TRBD2. CDR1 and CDR2 from the germline V gene are MGHRA and YSYEKL. The trim removed 2 bases at V and 7 bases at J, leaving 8 bases unmatched. The CDR3 runs to 17 residues. The CDR3 nucleotides are TGCGCCAGCAGCCAACTGACTAGCGGGAGTACAATCGGGGAGCTGTTTTTT. Encoded protein: CASSQLTSGSTIGELFF.

This chain links TRBV5-4 with TRBJ2-5; the D gene is possibly TRBD2 (6 bases). In germline, CDR1 is SGHNT, CDR2 YYREEE (reference sequence). CDR3 length equals 13 residues. The V and J ends lost 5 bases and 4 bases respectively, with 12 bases between them. CDR3 nucleotides: TGTGCCAGCAGTTGGGACTTAGGAGAGACCCAGTACTTC. This sequence encodes CASSWDLGETQYF.

This chain connects TRBV7-9 to TRBJ1-3, with 9 bases identical to TRBD1. Germline V lookup: CDR1 SEHNR, CDR2 FQNEAQ (reference sequence). The CDR3 covers 15 residues. The junction had 6 bases not matched to a gene; V was cut back by 5 bases and J by 4 bases. CDR3 sequence (DNA): TGTGCCAGCAGCCCACAGGGGGCGGAGGGAAACACCATATATTTT. Its protein is CASSPQGAEGNTIYF.

This chain links TRBV30 with TRBJ2-3; 10 nucleotides match TRBD2. Trimming cost V 2 bases and J 5 bases; bases outside gene matches: 7. Looked up from germline, CDR1 is GTSNPN and CDR2 is SVGIG (reference sequence). The CDR3 totals 15 residues. The CDR3 loop reads CAWSTLAGAIDTQYF. CDR3 DNA: TGTGCCTGGAGTACCCTAGCGGGAGCGATAGATACGCAGTATTTT.

The chain employs TRBV30 and TRBJ2-7, with D perhaps TRBD2 (5 bases). Trimming pared 1 base from V and 2 bases from J, leaving 15 bases between. CDR1 and CDR2 (germline): GTSNPN, SVGIG (reference sequence). This CDR3 has 15 amino acids. The CDR3 nucleotides read TGTGCCTGGAGTGCGGACTCCCGAGGCACCTACGAGCAGTACTTC. It specifies CAWSADSRGTYEQYF.

The rearrangement joins TRBV19 to TRBJ2-5, with 9 bases aligning to TRBD2. Per germline, CDR1 LNHDA and CDR2 SQIVND (reference sequence). Trimming at V came to 6 bases and at J to 4 bases, leaving 12 bases not matched to a gene. CDR3 size: 16 residues. CDR3 protein: CASSALAGKGSETQYF. CDR3 in DNA: TGTGCCAGTAGCGCCCTAGCGGGAAAAGGTTCAGAGACCCAGTACTTC.

V gene TRBV5-1 combines with J gene TRBJ2-3, with D perhaps TRBD1 (6 bases). The CDR3 spans 18 residues. Looked up from germline, CDR1 is SGHRS and CDR2 is YFSETQ. Trimming removed 9 bases at V and 0 bases at J, with 26 bases between. CDR3 nucleotides: TGCGCCACCCACCTGACAGGCTTTCCCTTTACTAGCACAGATACGCAGTATTTT. Translation gives CATHLTGFPFTSTDTQYF.

The V gene is TRBV5-1, the J gene TRBJ2-3; TRBD1 might be the D (6 bases). Looked up from germline, CDR1 is SGHRS and CDR2 is YFSETQ. V lost 0 bases to trimming and J lost 6 bases, with 17 bases between them. The CDR3 totals 16 residues. The CDR3 DNA sequence: TGCGCCAGCAGCTTGGGTGGGGACACCAAGGCGGATACGCAGTATTTT. Residues: CASSLGGDTKADTQYF.

This rearrangement joins TRBV5-1 to TRBJ2-1, with 9 positions matching TRBD2. The germline V gene has CDR1 SGHRS and CDR2 YFSETQ. Trimming took 4 bases from V and 9 from J; bases not matched to a gene: 11. The CDR3 has 15 residues. The DNA of the CDR3 is TGCGCCAGCAGCACTCTAGCGGGATTGGGCACTGAGCAGTTCTTC. Residues: CASSTLAGLGTEQFF.

The chain employs TRBV19 and TRBJ1-2, with a tentative D call TRBD1 (6 bases). CDR1 LNHDA and CDR2 SQIVND come from the germline V gene (reference sequence). The V and J ends lost 5 bases and 2 bases respectively, with 15 bases between them. This CDR3 comprises 15 residues. In nucleotides, the CDR3 is TGTGCCAGTAGTTGGGGGCAGGGTCGAAACTATGGCTACACCTTC. It encodes CASSWGQGRNYGYTF.

This clone came up a few times. The chain combines TRBV6-7 with TRBJ1-5; TRBD1 aligns across 7 bases. TRBV6-7 is labeled an ORF, and its function is uncertain. The CDR3 is 15 residues long. V trimming: 6 bases; J trimming: 4 bases; junction bases outside the gene matches: 9. As DNA, the CDR3 is TGTGCCAGCAGGAATCCGGGACAGTCAAATCAGCCCCAGCATTTT. It is translated as CASRNPGQSNQPQHF.

The rearrangement uses TRBV29-1 and TRBJ2-5; 7 positions match TRBD2. This CDR3 is built from 13 residues. The V gene's germline CDR1 is SQVTM and CDR2 ANQGSEA. Trimming took 4 bases from V and 5 from J; bases not matched to a gene: 7. The CDR3 DNA sequence: TGCAGCGTTGTGAGGACTAGTTCGGAGACCCAGTACTTC. This sequence encodes CSVVRTSSETQYF.

This chain joins TRBV29-1 and TRBJ2-1; D remains unclear. This CDR3 has 11 residues. CDR1 and CDR2 from the germline V gene are SQVTM and ANQGSEA. Deletions cut 5 bases from V and 0 bases from J, with 2 bases between. Here the CDR3 reads CSVRSYNEQFF. In nucleotides, the CDR3 is TGCAGCGTTCGCTCCTACAATGAGCAGTTCTTC.

V and J are TRBV18 and TRBJ1-2; 7 nucleotides line up with TRBD1. The CDR3 has 13 amino acids. Germline V gene sequence: CDR1 KGHSH, CDR2 LQKENI. J gave up 7 bases and V 6 bases, and 8 bases lay outside the gene matches. The CDR3 bases are TGTGCCAGCTCTGAGGGGGCCTCGCGTGGCTACACCTTC. Its protein product is CASSEGASRGYTF.

The chain recombines TRBV2 with TRBJ1-1; D call uncertain. Trimming left V 6 bases short and J 5 bases short, with 7 bases between. The germline CDR1 and CDR2 sequences are SNHLY and FYNNEI. CDR3 length equals 11 residues. DNA for the CDR3: TGTGCCAGCAGAATTAGTACTGAAGCTTTCTTT. It encodes CASRISTEAFF.

The rearrangement joins TRBV5-6 to TRBJ1-1; 11 nucleotides agree with TRBD1. Trimming cost V 4 bases and J 7 bases; bases outside gene matches: 12. The CDR3 covers 16 residues. Per the germline V gene, CDR1 is SGHDT and CDR2 is YYEEEE. This chain's CDR3 is CASSGYGTGGEGEAFF. The CDR3 DNA reads TGTGCCAGCAGCGGCTATGGGACAGGGGGAGAGGGTGAAGCTTTCTTT.

The V gene is TRBV27, the J gene TRBJ2-1, with 7 bases aligning to TRBD1. With 5 bases clipped from V and 6 bases from J, the junction kept 4 bases outside the gene matches. The CDR3 loop spans 13 amino acids. The germline V gene encodes CDR1 MNHEY and CDR2 SMNVEV (reference sequence). CDR3 coding DNA: TGTGCCAGCAGTCCTCGGACAGGCAATGAGCAGTTCTTC. Amino acid sequence: CASSPRTGNEQFF.

The chain links TRBV4-2 to TRBJ2-7; 7 bases are a match to TRBD2. The J segment lost 6 bases and the V segment lost 4 bases, leaving 9 bases of the junction unmatched. From germline, CDR1 is LGHNA and CDR2 YNFKEQ. The CDR3 has 14 amino acids. CDR3 DNA sequence: TGTGCCAGCAGCCCCCCCAGGGCTAGCGGCGAGCAGTACTTC. It translates to CASSPPRASGEQYF.

This chain links TRBV6-5 with TRBJ2-2; D gene unclear. Germline assignment: CDR1 MNHEY and CDR2 SVGAGI. The CDR3 has 13 residues. The V end was cut by 6 bases, the J end by 5 bases, with 10 bases between. The CDR3 region is CASSRGGTGELFF. CDR3 bases: TGTGCCAGCAGCCGAGGTGGGACCGGGGAGCTGTTTTTT.

V and J are TRBV6-6 and TRBJ1-1; TRBD1 is a possible D gene (6 bases). The CDR3 is 13 amino acids. The germline V and J ends were trimmed by 9 bases and 3 bases, with 14 bases remaining between them. The germline CDR1 and CDR2 sequences are MNHNY and SVGAGI (reference sequence). The CDR3 DNA reads as TGTGCCAGTAAAACCAACAGGGACACTGAAGCTTTCTTT. This gives the protein CASKTNRDTEAFF.

This chain connects TRBV30 to TRBJ2-5; TRBD2 matches 7 bases. This CDR3 is 10 amino acids long. The V gene's germline CDR1 is GTSNPN and CDR2 SVGIG (reference sequence). The V and J ends lost 8 bases and 3 bases, in that order; junction bases with no gene match: 0. The CDR3 bases are TGTGCCGGGGGGGAAGAGACCCAGTACTTC. Amino acid sequence: CAGGEETQYF.

The rearrangement links TRBV2 to TRBJ2-1; 8 nucleotides align to TRBD2. The J segment lost 4 bases and the V segment lost 4 bases, leaving 3 bases of the junction unmatched. Germline V gene data show CDR1 as SNHLY and CDR2 as FYNNEI. The CDR3 totals 14 residues. CDR3 loop: CASSGLAGYNEQFF. The CDR3 DNA is TGTGCCAGCAGTGGTTTAGCGGGGTACAATGAGCAGTTCTTC.

The chain is built from TRBV5-4 and TRBJ2-5; D perhaps matches TRBD1 (5 bases). The CDR3 runs 13 residues. Trimming pared 2 bases from V and 5 bases from J, leaving 10 bases between. The germline CDR1 and CDR2 sequences are SGHNT and YYREEE (reference sequence). In DNA form, the CDR3 reads TGTGCCAGCAGCTTAGGGGCCGGGGAGACCCAGTACTTC. This encodes CASSLGAGETQYF.

The chain combines TRBV5-1 with TRBJ2-7, with 9 nucleotides matching TRBD2. The CDR3 spans 14 residues. The ends lost 5 bases at V and 2 bases at J; junction bases unmatched: 5. CDR1 and CDR2 (germline): SGHRS, YFSETQ. CDR3 sequence: CASSLAGAAYEQYF. The CDR3 DNA follows: TGCGCCAGCAGTTTAGCGGGAGCTGCCTACGAGCAGTACTTC.